This TCR beta chain was identified during a study of PD-1 blockade in classical Hodgkin lymphoma. Study-wide results and limits: The causes of the repertoire differences, possibly disease activity or prior therapy, remain undefined. Patients starting nivolumab less than 1 year after ASCT had lower diversity and were excluded from later analyses.

Method: immunoSEQ multiplex PCR; TCRdb's copy keeps in-frame clones and lacks some. The table includes around 40,000 clones, 60% to 85% detected once. Relapse after autologous stem cell transplantation occurred in every patient, and brentuximab vedotin exposure varied. As to this clone: What it binds is unknown.

Trimming took off 3 bases at V and 1 base at J, with 13 bases between the two ends. This CDR3 comprises 16 residues. Germline values: CDR1 MDHEN, CDR2 SYDVKM. This clonotype was obtained from a human donor with classical Hodgkin lymphoma. This material consisted of peripheral blood mononuclear cells (PBMCs), taken at baseline. The V call is TRBV28, the J call TRBJ1-5; D remains unclear. The CDR3 region has the DNA TGTGCCAGCAGTTTTGAGGGCAGAGGGAGCAATCAGCCCCAGCATTTT. Translating gives CASSFEGRGSNQPQHF.